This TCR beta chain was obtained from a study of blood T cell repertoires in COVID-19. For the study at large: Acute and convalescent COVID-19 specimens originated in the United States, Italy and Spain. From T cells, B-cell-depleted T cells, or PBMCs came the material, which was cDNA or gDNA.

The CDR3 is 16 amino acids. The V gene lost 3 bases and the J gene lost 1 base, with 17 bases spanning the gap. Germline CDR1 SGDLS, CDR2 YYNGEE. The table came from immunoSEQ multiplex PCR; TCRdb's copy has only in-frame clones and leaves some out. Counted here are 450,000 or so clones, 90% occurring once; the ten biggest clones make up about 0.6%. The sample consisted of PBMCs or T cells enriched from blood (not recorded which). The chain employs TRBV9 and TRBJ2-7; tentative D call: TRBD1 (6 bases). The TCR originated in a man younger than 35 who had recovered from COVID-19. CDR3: CASSGGPTGYSYEQYF. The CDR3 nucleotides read TGTGCCAGCAGCGGGGGTCCGACAGGATATTCCTACGAGCAGTACTTC. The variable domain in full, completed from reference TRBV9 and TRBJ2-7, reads DSGVTQTPKHLITATGQRVTLRCSPRSGDLSVYWYQQSLDQGLQFLIQYYNGEERAKGNILERFSAQQFPDLHSELNLSSLELGDSALYFCASSGGPTGYSYEQYFGPGTRLTVT.